The clone carrying this T cell receptor (beta chain) was counted ten times or more. Antigen unknown. The sample contains more than one DNA sequence encoding this CDR3. These data originate in a study of metastatic and nonmetastatic thyroid tumors. Overall study results and limits: Significantly higher TCR beta diversity was reportedly seen in malignant thyroid tumors than benign nodules, in blood and tumor.

Thyroid surgery was performed in patients who had received no treatment beforehand. Authors' analysis steps: Clinicopathological groups supplied CDR3 differences that were used to build a distant-metastasis classifier for papillary thyroid cancer. MiXCR re-clonotyped the PCR reads for TCRdb. These V and J calls derive from TCRdb rather than the authors' analysis. The table shows tens of thousands of clones, with around 16% occurring only once. CDR3 size: 13 residues. The V gene lost 8 bases and the J gene lost 8 bases, with 16 bases spanning the gap. The chain couples TRBV12-3 or TRBV12-4 to TRBJ2-1; D may be TRBD2 (5 bases). Source material: blood. The sequence came from a female donor with papillary thyroid cancer or a benign thyroid nodule (not recorded which). Some clones in this sample may be carry-over from other donors' samples. The CDR3 nucleotides are TGTGCCAGCGGCGGCGCGGCGGGCGATGAGCAGTTCTTC. This translates into CASGGAAGDEQFF.